Presented here are 24 T cell receptor beta chains from one specimen sequenced in a study of PD-L1 blockade in urothelial cancer. The data were produced by immunoSEQ multiplex PCR, yet TCRdb's version contains in-frame clones alone and is incomplete. The sample records about 81,000 clones, about 89% being singletons. The time point here: pretreatment peripheral blood. The sample here was PBMCs, taken around atezolizumab (anti-PD-L1) treatment. The receptors shown here come from a woman aged 80 or older with urothelial cancer.

The chain links TRBV9 to TRBJ2-7; D might be TRBD2 (6 bases). Germline-derived CDR1 and CDR2 are SGDLS and YYNGEE. The CDR3 spans 17 residues. V was pared by 0 bases and J by 5 bases, with 21 bases between. The CDR3 region is CASSVDGSGVLRNEQYF. DNA for the CDR3: TGTGCCAGCAGCGTAGACGGTAGCGGAGTTTTAAGGAACGAGCAGTACTTC.

The rearrangement links TRBV5-6 to TRBJ2-3, with 8 positions matching TRBD1. Losses at the gene ends were 4 bases for V and 1 base for J; bases not matched to a gene: 17. This CDR3 is built from 19 residues. The V gene's germline CDR1 is SGHDT and CDR2 YYEEEE. The CDR3 is CASSQTSFLTGARTDTQYF. As DNA, the CDR3 is TGTGCCAGCAGCCAAACCTCATTTTTGACAGGGGCCCGCACAGATACGCAGTATTTT.

The J gene is TRBJ2-1, the V gene TRBV5-4; D gene unclear. CDR3 size: 15 residues. Germline-derived CDR1 and CDR2 are SGHNT and YYREEE (reference sequence). V was pared by 0 bases and J by 9 bases, with 16 bases between. The CDR3 DNA sequence: TGTGCCAGCAGCTTGGGTATACTGGAGCGAAGTGAGCAGTTCTTC. This sequence encodes CASSLGILERSEQFF. Variable domain in full (rest from reference TRBV5-4 and TRBJ2-1): ETGVTQSPTHLIKTRGQQVTLRCSSQSGHNTVSWYQQALGQGPQFIFQYYREEENGRGNFPPRFSGLQFPNYSSELNVNALELDDSALYLCASSLGILERSEQFFGPGTRLTVL.

This sequence joins TRBV19 and TRBJ2-3; tentative D call: TRBD1 (5 bases). Germline V lookup: CDR1 LNHDA, CDR2 SQIVND (reference sequence). The CDR3 loop spans 12 amino acids. With 4 bases removed from V and 10 bases from J, the gap between germline ends came to 12 bases. CDR3 in amino acids: CASSTGPAAQYF. CDR3 DNA sequence: TGTGCCAGTAGTACAGGGCCCGCGGCGCAGTATTTT.

This clone appeared a single time. V usage is TRBV4-2 and J usage is TRBJ2-1; 7 bases line up with TRBD1. The CDR3 runs 19 residues. The germline gives CDR1 LGHNA, CDR2 YNFKEQ. The V segment lost 4 bases and the J segment 1 base; nucleotides outside the gene matches: 16. The CDR3 DNA follows: TGTGCCAGCAGCCTATCCCCCGGGGTGACAGGGCTATCCTACAATGAGCAGTTCTTC. Its translation: CASSLSPGVTGLSYNEQFF.

The chain recombines TRBV6-1 with TRBJ1-1, with D perhaps TRBD1 (5 bases). Germline assignment: CDR1 MNHNS and CDR2 SASEGT. The CDR3 extends over 14 amino acids. The V and J ends lost 8 bases and 6 bases respectively, with 19 bases between them. CDR3 sequence: CASRRQGEGAEAFF. In DNA form, the CDR3 reads TGTGCCAGCCGTCGGCAGGGTGAAGGCGCTGAAGCTTTCTTT.

The V call is TRBV9, the J call TRBJ1-1; D might be TRBD1 (6 bases). V was shortened by 4 bases and J by 1 base, with 11 bases between the two germline ends. Germline lookup yields CDR1 SGDLS and CDR2 YYNGEE. The CDR3 is 14 residues long. The CDR3 loop is CASSSGGRNTEAFF. The CDR3 bases are TGTGCCAGCAGCTCCGGGGGGCGGAACACTGAAGCTTTCTTT.

This clone was seen once. The chain uses TRBV7-8 and TRBJ1-5; 8 nucleotides agree with TRBD1. Germline CDR1 is SGHVS and CDR2 is FQNEAQ. The CDR3 extends over 17 amino acids. J was trimmed by 7 bases and V by 5 bases; bases with no gene match: 16. The CDR3 sequence is CASSLAGRQGAGQPQHF. CDR3 nucleotides: TGTGCCAGCAGCCTTGCCGGTAGGCAGGGGGCAGGGCAGCCCCAGCATTTT.

DNA for the CDR3: TGCAGTGCTACACAGAGCCAAAGACGATTCTTC. It specifies CSATQSQRRFF. This chain uses TRBV20-1 with TRBJ2-1; D is unresolved. From germline, CDR1 is DFQATT and CDR2 SNEGSKA (reference sequence). V was pared by 4 bases and J by 16 bases, with 17 bases between. The CDR3 covers 11 residues.

J is TRBJ2-3 and V is TRBV28; 14 nucleotides align to TRBD2. The CDR3 extends over 18 amino acids. CDR1 and CDR2 (germline): MDHEN, SYDVKM. The junction had 9 bases not matched to a gene; V was cut back by 5 bases and J by 2 bases. The CDR3 DNA reads TGTGCCAGCAGTCCCCGAAGACTAGCGGGAGGGCTCACAGATACGCAGTATTTT. It is translated as CASSPRRLAGGLTDTQYF.

V gene TRBV4-1 combines with J gene TRBJ1-1; no clear D. Germline V CDR1 and CDR2: MGHRA, YSYEKL. The CDR3 runs to 14 residues. Between the trimmed V and J ends, which lost 0 bases and 5 bases, there was a span of 10 bases. The CDR3 region has the DNA TGCGCCAGCAGCCAAGATCCAGGAATAACTGAAGCTTTCTTT. It specifies CASSQDPGITEAFF.

J is TRBJ2-7 and V is TRBV2, with a tentative D call TRBD1 (5 bases). The germline CDR1 and CDR2 sequences are SNHLY and FYNNEI. This CDR3 spans 12 amino acids. Trimming removed 6 bases at V and 3 bases at J, with 9 bases between. The CDR3, as DNA: TGTGCCAGCAGCCAGGGAATCTACGAGCAGTACTTC. Translating it yields CASSQGIYEQYF. The whole variable domain, filled in from reference TRBV2 and TRBJ2-7, reads EPEVTQTPSHQVTQMGQEVILRCVPISNHLYFYWYRQILGQKVEFLVSFYNNEISEKSEIFDDQFSVERPDGSNFTLKIRSTKLEDSAMYFCASSQGIYEQYFGPGTRLTVT.

The rearrangement joins TRBV2 to TRBJ2-2; tentatively, D is TRBD2 (5 bases). Germline lookup yields CDR1 SNHLY and CDR2 FYNNEI. Trimming took off 3 bases at V and 9 bases at J, with 11 bases between the two ends. The CDR3 spans 13 residues. Here the CDR3 DNA reads TGTGCCAGCAGTGACGGGAATACCCGGGAGCTGTTTTTT. Translated: CASSDGNTRELFF.

V is TRBV7-6 and J is TRBJ2-6, with 11 positions matching TRBD1. V dropped 5 bases and J dropped 0; count of bases not matched to a gene: 9. CDR1 is SGHVS, CDR2 FNYEAQ, per germline. CDR3 size: 19 residues. Here the CDR3 reads CASSALPGTGGSGANVLTF. CDR3 bases: TGTGCCAGCAGCGCATTACCAGGGACAGGGGGCTCTGGGGCCAACGTCCTGACTTTC.

This chain links TRBV2 with TRBJ1-4; TRBD1 aligns across 7 bases. V was pared by 8 bases and J by 8 bases, with 11 bases of the junction left unmatched. This CDR3 region has 14 residues. The germline V gene has CDR1 SNHLY and CDR2 FYNNEI. For the CDR3, the DNA is TGTGCCAGCGCCATGGGACAGAGGAGGGAAAAACTGTTTTTT. This translates into CASAMGQRREKLFF.

The V call is TRBV7-9, the J call TRBJ2-5; possibly TRBD1 for D (5 bases). This CDR3 comprises 13 residues. CDR1 is SEHNR and CDR2 is FQNEAQ in the germline V gene (reference sequence). The germline V and J ends were trimmed by 1 base and 5 bases, with 8 bases remaining between them. This CDR3 is CASSLGQGETQYF. The CDR3 nucleotides are TGTGCCAGCAGCTTAGGGCAGGGTGAGACCCAGTACTTC.

The J gene is TRBJ1-1, the V gene TRBV19; no definite D call. The CDR3 covers 14 residues. Germline V gene lookup returns CDR1 LNHDA and CDR2 SQIVND (reference sequence). Trimming removed 10 bases from V and 4 bases from J, with 19 bases in between. The CDR3 bases are TGTGCCACCAACTCCCCGTCAGGAGGCACTGAAGCTTTCTTT. Encoded protein: CATNSPSGGTEAFF.

The chain has TRBV27 and TRBJ2-4, with 15 bases fitting TRBD2. The CDR3 sequence is 19 residues long. V gave up 2 bases and J gave up 3 bases; unmatched junction bases: 8. Germline CDR1 MNHEY, CDR2 SMNVEV (reference sequence). The CDR3 reads CASSLRGLAGGVGKNIQYF. The CDR3 DNA reads as TGTGCCAGCAGTTTACGAGGACTAGCGGGAGGGGTGGGCAAAAACATTCAGTACTTC.

J is TRBJ1-3 and V is TRBV7-2; maybe TRBD1 (5 bases). Germline V lookup: CDR1 SGHTA, CDR2 FQGNSA. V was shortened by 3 bases and J by 10 bases, with 10 bases between the two germline ends. The CDR3 length is 12 residues. The CDR3 region has the DNA TGTGCCAGCAGCTTCCCCGGGGGAACCATATATTTT. Translation: CASSFPGGTIYF. The full variable domain, completed using reference TRBV7-2 and TRBJ1-3, is GAGVSQSPSNKVTEKGKDVELRCDPISGHTALYWYRQSLGQGLEFLIYFQGNSAPDKSGLPSDRFSAERTGGSVSTLTIQRTQQEDSAVYLCASSFPGGTIYFGEGSWLTVV.

The gene calls are TRBV7-3 and TRBJ2-5; 8 bases fit TRBD2. CDR3 length: 15 amino acids. Germline V gives CDR1 SGHTA, CDR2 FQGTGA. The ends lost 5 bases at V and 2 bases at J; junction bases unmatched: 7. The CDR3 nucleotides read TGTGCCAGCAGCAAAGAACCTAGCGGGCAAGAGACCCAGTACTTC. Its protein product is CASSKEPSGQETQYF. The full variable domain, its missing parts supplied by reference TRBV7-3 and TRBJ2-5, is GAGVSQTPSNKVTEKGKYVELRCDPISGHTALYWYRQSLGQGPEFLIYFQGTGAADDSGLPNDRFFAVRPEGSVSTLKIQRTERGDSAVYLCASSKEPSGQETQYFGPGTRLLVL.

The J gene is TRBJ2-2, the V gene TRBV18; no clear D. V dropped 4 bases and J dropped 2 bases, with 8 bases sitting between them. In germline, CDR1 is KGHSH, CDR2 LQKENI. The CDR3 covers 14 residues. The CDR3 DNA reads as TGTGCCAGCTCACAGACTGCAAACACCGGGGAGCTGTTTTTT. Translated, it gives CASSQTANTGELFF.

This clone was found once. The gene calls are TRBV5-4 and TRBJ2-7, with 13 bases matching TRBD2. Looked up from germline, CDR1 is SGHNT and CDR2 is YYREEE (reference sequence). The CDR3 extends over 17 amino acids. The V and J ends lost 4 bases and 4 bases, in that order; junction bases with no gene match: 11. The DNA of the CDR3 is TGTGCCAGCAGCCCCACTGCCACTAGCGGGAGGGTATACGAGCAGTACTTC. This encodes CASSPTATSGRVYEQYF.

The J gene is TRBJ1-5, the V gene TRBV19, with TRBD1 matching over 8 bases. Per the germline V gene, CDR1 is LNHDA and CDR2 is SQIVND (reference sequence). Trimming cost V 1 base and J 5 bases; bases outside gene matches: 4. The CDR3 sequence is 15 residues long. CDR3 bases: TGTGCCAGTAGTATAGGGATACAGGGGGATCAGCCCCAGCATTTT. This gives the protein CASSIGIQGDQPQHF.

The J gene is TRBJ2-7, the V gene TRBV27; 10 nucleotides line up with TRBD2. The V gene's germline CDR1 is MNHEY and CDR2 SMNVEV (reference sequence). CDR3 length equals 15 residues. V trimming: 0 bases; J trimming: 6 bases; junction bases outside the gene matches: 5. CDR3 residues: CASSLSASGSSEQYF. For the CDR3, the DNA is TGTGCCAGCAGTTTATCGGCTAGCGGGAGTTCCGAGCAGTACTTC.